The 10 T cell receptor beta chains presented below share a single source sample, sequenced in a study of T cells after yellow fever vaccination. TCRdb processed the 5' RACE reads anew with MiXCR; each CDR3 protein has one entry. The sample lists approximately 61,000 distinct CDR3 sequences, roughly 7.4% seen once, with 30% to 40% in the top ten. Sequenced here: CD8+ T cells sorted from PBMCs, sampled on the day of the first yellow fever vaccination. Every receptor here comes from a man aged 18 to 35 who received the YFV17D yellow fever vaccine.

At least ten counts were recorded for this clonotype. The J gene is TRBJ2-7, the V gene TRBV28; D may match TRBD1 or TRBD2 (5 bases each). Between the trimmed V and J ends, which lost 4 bases and 0 bases, there was a span of 13 bases. CDR1 and CDR2 from the germline V gene are MDHEN and SYDVKM. CDR3 size: 15 residues. CDR3 amino acids: CASSWGLGSSYEQYV. The CDR3 DNA is TGTGCCAGCAGTTGGGGCTTGGGGAGCTCCTACGAGCAGTACGTC.

Comments on this clonotype: A much larger clone sits a single nucleotide away, making a read error possible. The rearrangement uses TRBV7-2 and TRBJ2-7, with D tentatively TRBD1 or TRBD2 (5 bases each). Germline CDR1 and CDR2: SGHTA and FQGNSA. The germline V and J ends were trimmed by 0 bases and 3 bases, with 15 bases remaining between them. The CDR3 runs 16 residues. The CDR3 coding sequence is TGTGCCAGCAGCTTAGCCGCCGGGGACGTGGTCTACGAGCAGTACTTC. Translating gives CASSLAAGDVVYEQYF.

This clonotype was picked up a small number of times. The chain combines TRBV11-3 with TRBJ2-2; perhaps TRBD2 as D (6 bases). The V end lost 4 bases, the J end lost 4 bases, and 16 bases lay between the germline ends. This CDR3 spans 16 amino acids. Germline loops: CDR1 SGHNT, CDR2 YENEEA. This CDR3 is CASSSSSARGTGELFF. The CDR3 coding sequence is TGTGCCAGCAGCTCATCTAGCGCACGGGGCACCGGGGAGCTGTTTTTT.

This chain links TRBV21-1 with TRBJ1-5. TRBV21-1 is assigned pseudogene status. CDR3 length: 12 residues. CDR3 residues: CASSKGGQPQHF. The CDR3 DNA is TGTGCCAGCAGTAAAGGTGGTCAGCCCCAGCATTTT.

The chain has TRBV6-2 or TRBV6-3 and TRBJ1-5; no definite D call. Trimming removed 5 bases at V and 3 bases at J, with 8 bases between. This CDR3 has 13 residues. Germline V gene sequence: CDR1 MNHEY, CDR2 SVGEGT. In DNA form, the CDR3 reads TGTGCCAGCAGTCGGAGAGTCAATCAGCCCCAGCATTTT. It is translated as CASSRRVNQPQHF.

Turning to this clonotype: A single base separates this from a much larger clone, so it may be a read error. This chain connects TRBV20-1 to TRBJ2-7; TRBD2 matches 8 bases. J lost 3 bases, V lost 1 base, and 8 bases had no gene match. The germline V gene encodes CDR1 DFQATT and CDR2 SNEGSKA (reference sequence). The CDR3 contains 15 residues. CDR3 residues: CSARGSAGELYEQYF. CDR3 sequence (DNA): TGCAGTGCTAGAGGTTCAGCGGGGGAACTCTACGAGCAGTACTTC.

The sample holds a few counts of this clonotype. The rearrangement uses TRBV4-1 and TRBJ1-1; tentative D call: TRBD1 (5 bases). Trimming removed 1 base at V and 4 bases at J, with 16 bases between. This CDR3 has 16 amino acids. CDR1 is MGHRA and CDR2 is YSYEKL in the germline V gene. The CDR3 here is CASSQVERGMVTEAFF. The CDR3 DNA reads as TGCGCCAGCAGCCAAGTCGAGAGGGGTATGGTCACTGAAGCTTTCTTT.

This clonotype was counted ten times or more. This chain links TRBV3-1 with TRBJ2-7; tentatively, D is TRBD1 (5 bases). Trimming left V 4 bases short and J 6 bases short, with 16 bases between. This CDR3 has 14 amino acids. Germline-derived CDR1 and CDR2 are LGHDT and YNNKEL (reference sequence). The CDR3 loop is CASSPVGVWSEQYF. The DNA for the CDR3 is TGTGCCAGCAGCCCCGTAGGGGTCTGGAGCGAGCAGTACTTC.

This clonotype has at least ten counts. The chain carries TRBV4-2 and TRBJ2-3; 9 positions agree with TRBD1. CDR1 and CDR2 from the germline V gene are LGHNA and YNFKEQ. The CDR3 loop spans 14 amino acids. V trimming: 4 bases; J trimming: 6 bases; junction bases outside the gene matches: 5. The CDR3 loop is CASSRRTGDDTQYF. In nucleotides, the CDR3 is TGTGCCAGCAGCCGACGGACAGGGGACGATACGCAGTATTTT.

This clonotype has a handful of counts. This chain connects TRBV12-3 or TRBV12-4 to TRBJ2-2; 13 nucleotides match TRBD2. Germline trimming cut 4 bases from V and 3 bases from J; bases unmatched to any gene: 5. This CDR3 region has 17 residues. The CDR3 here is CASSSLAGGPDTGELFF. In DNA form, the CDR3 reads TGTGCCAGCAGTTCACTAGCGGGGGGGCCTGACACCGGGGAGCTGTTTTTT.